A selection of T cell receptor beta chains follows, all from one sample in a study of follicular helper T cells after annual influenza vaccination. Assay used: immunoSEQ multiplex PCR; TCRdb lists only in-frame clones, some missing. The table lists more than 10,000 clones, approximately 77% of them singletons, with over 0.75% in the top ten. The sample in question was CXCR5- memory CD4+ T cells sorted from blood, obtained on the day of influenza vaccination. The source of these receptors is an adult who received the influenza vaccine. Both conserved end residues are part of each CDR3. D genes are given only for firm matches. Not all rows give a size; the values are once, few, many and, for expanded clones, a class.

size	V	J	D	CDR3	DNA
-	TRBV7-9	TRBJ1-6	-	CASSSGHRDSPLHF	TGTGCCAGCAGCTCGGGACATAGGGATTCACCCCTCCACTTT
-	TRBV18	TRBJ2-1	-	CASSPVLGVLGGSDEQFF	TGTGCCAGCTCACCGGTTTTAGGGGTCCTTGGGGGTTCGGATGAGCAGTTCTTC
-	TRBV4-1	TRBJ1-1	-	CASSRTRVPGGTEAFF	TGCGCCAGCAGCCGAACTCGGGTTCCTGGGGGAACTGAAGCTTTCTTT
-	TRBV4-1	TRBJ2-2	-	CASSQRWQGGTGELFF	TGCGCCAGCAGCCAGAGATGGCAGGGCGGGACCGGGGAGCTGTTTTTT
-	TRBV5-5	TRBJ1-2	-	CASSLEQGGRGGYTF	TGTGCCAGCAGCTTGGAGCAGGGAGGACGCGGTGGCTACACCTTC
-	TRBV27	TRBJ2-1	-	CASNWGDSYNEQFF	TGTGCCAGCAATTGGGGCGACTCCTACAATGAGCAGTTCTTC
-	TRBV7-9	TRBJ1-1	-	CASSRQENTEAFF	TGTGCCAGCAGCCGACAGGAGAACACTGAAGCTTTCTTT
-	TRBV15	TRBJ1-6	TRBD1	CATSREMRTGGAGSLHF	TGTGCCACCAGCAGAGAGATGCGAACAGGGGGCGCTGGGTCCCTCCACTTT
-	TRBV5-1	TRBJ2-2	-	CASSLVPGAFAGELFF	TGCGCCAGCAGCTTGGTTCCGGGGGCCTTCGCCGGGGAGCTGTTTTTT
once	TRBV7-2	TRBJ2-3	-	CASSFLRDTQYF	TGTGCCAGCAGCTTTCTTCGCGATACGCAGTATTTT
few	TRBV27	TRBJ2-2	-	CASSLFSGRVANTGELFF	TGTGCCAGCAGTTTATTCTCGGGCCGCGTCGCGAACACCGGGGAGCTGTTTTTT
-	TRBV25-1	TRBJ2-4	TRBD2	CASSPGLAGGLDIQYF	TGTGCCAGCAGTCCGGGACTAGCGGGAGGATTGGACATTCAGTACTTC
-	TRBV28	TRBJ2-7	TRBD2	CASKSSGPSYEQYF	TGTGCCAGCAAGTCTAGCGGCCCATCCTACGAGCAGTACTTC
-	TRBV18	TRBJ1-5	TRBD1	CASSPGTGVGQPQHF	TGTGCCAGCTCACCCGGGACAGGGGTGGGTCAGCCCCAGCATTTT
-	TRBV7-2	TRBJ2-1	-	CASSPGPNNEQFF	TGTGCCAGCAGCCCCGGACCTAACAATGAGCAGTTCTTC
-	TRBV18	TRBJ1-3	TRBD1	CASSAGTGLSSGNTIYF	TGTGCCAGCTCAGCGGGGACAGGCCTAAGCTCTGGAAACACCATATATTTT
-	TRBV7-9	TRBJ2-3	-	CASRTAAVTDTQYF	TGTGCCAGCAGGACGGCAGCGGTGACAGATACGCAGTATTTT
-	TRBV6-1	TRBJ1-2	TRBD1	CASSEPGQGANYGYTF	TGTGCCAGCAGCGAACCGGGACAGGGCGCTAACTATGGCTACACCTTC
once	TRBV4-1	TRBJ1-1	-	CASSQGILGGGNTEAFF	TGCGCCAGCAGCCAAGGAATACTGGGAGGTGGGAACACTGAAGCTTTCTTT
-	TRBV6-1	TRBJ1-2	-	CASSADSNYGYTF	TGTGCCAGCAGTGCGGACAGTAACTATGGCTACACCTTC
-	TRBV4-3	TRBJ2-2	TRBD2	CASMGLATGELFF	TGCGCCAGCATGGGACTAGCTACCGGGGAGCTGTTTTTT
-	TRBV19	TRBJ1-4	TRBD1	CASTQPGQGNEKLFF	TGTGCCAGTACCCAACCGGGACAGGGGAATGAAAAACTGTTTTTT
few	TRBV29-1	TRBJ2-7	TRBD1	CSVQIDRESEQYF	TGCAGCGTGCAAATAGACAGGGAGTCCGAGCAGTACTTC
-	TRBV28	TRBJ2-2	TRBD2	CASRGTMNTGELFF	TGTGCCAGCAGAGGGACTATGAACACCGGGGAGCTGTTTTTT
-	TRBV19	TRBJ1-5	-	CASSISAGNVNQPQHF	TGTGCCAGTAGTATCTCGGCAGGGAATGTCAATCAGCCCCAGCATTTT
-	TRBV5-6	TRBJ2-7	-	CASSLRDSSSYEQYF	TGTGCCAGCAGCTTGAGGGATTCGAGCTCCTACGAGCAGTACTTC
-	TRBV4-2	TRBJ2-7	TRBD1	CASSQGDRPDEQYF	TGTGCCAGCAGCCAAGGGGACAGGCCCGACGAGCAGTACTTC
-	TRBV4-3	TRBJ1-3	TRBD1	CASSQDMDRDRGNTIYF	TGCGCCAGCAGCCAAGATATGGACAGGGATAGAGGAAACACCATATATTTT
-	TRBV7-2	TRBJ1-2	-	CASSLNSPPESTF	TGTGCCAGCAGCTTGAACTCGCCGCCCGAAAGCACCTTC
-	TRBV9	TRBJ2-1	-	CASSLPSAASYNEQFF	TGTGCCAGCAGCCTCCCTAGTGCGGCCTCCTACAATGAGCAGTTCTTC
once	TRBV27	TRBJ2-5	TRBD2	CASSPPGRARETQYF	TGTGCCAGCAGTCCCCCCGGGAGGGCGAGGGAGACCCAGTACTTC
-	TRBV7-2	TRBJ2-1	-	CASSSSRDNEQFF	TGTGCCAGCAGCAGTAGTCGGGACAATGAGCAGTTCTTC
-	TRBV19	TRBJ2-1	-	CASSIDPGQQFF	TGTGCCAGTAGTATAGATCCTGGGCAGCAGTTCTTC
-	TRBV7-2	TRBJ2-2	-	CASSLALGTGELFF	TGTGCCAGCAGCTTAGCGCTGGGCACCGGGGAGCTGTTTTTT
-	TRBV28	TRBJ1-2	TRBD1	CASTPQGGNYGYTF	TGTGCCAGCACCCCCCAGGGGGGCAACTATGGCTACACCTTC
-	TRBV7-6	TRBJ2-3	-	CASGSTDTQYF	TGTGCCAGCGGCAGCACAGATACGCAGTATTTT
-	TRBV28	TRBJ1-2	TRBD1	CASSSQGRGGYTF	TGTGCCAGCAGTTCACAGGGGCGGGGTGGCTACACCTTC
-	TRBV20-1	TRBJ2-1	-	CSGGLQGEQFF	TGCAGTGGGGGTCTACAGGGTGAGCAGTTCTTC
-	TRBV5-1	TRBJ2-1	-	CASSGEVGHEQFF	TGCGCCAGCAGCGGGGAGGTAGGTCATGAGCAGTTCTTC
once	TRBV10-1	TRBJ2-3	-	CASSESYSSTDTQYF	TGCGCCAGCAGTGAGTCGTATTCTAGCACAGATACGCAGTATTTT
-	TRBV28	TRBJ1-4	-	CASSLFRQSGEKLFF	TGTGCCAGCAGTTTATTTAGGCAGTCCGGTGAAAAACTGTTTTTT
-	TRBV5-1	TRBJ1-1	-	CASSLGLIMNTEAFF	TGCGCCAGCAGCTTAGGGTTGATAATGAACACTGAAGCTTTCTTT
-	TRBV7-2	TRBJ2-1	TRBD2	CASSETGLAGHEQFF	TGTGCCAGCAGCGAAACGGGACTAGCGGGCCATGAGCAGTTCTTC